Each of the 2 T cell receptor beta chains below was sequenced from the same sample in a study of blood T cell repertoires in COVID-19. Measured with immunoSEQ multiplex PCR; TCRdb has only the in-frame clones, and not every one. The repertoire consists of about 290,000 clones, with 89% occurring once and the leading ten covering 11%. Sequences were obtained from peripheral blood. The receptors shown here come from a woman aged 25-40 years with COVID-19, enrolled during active disease.

The table lists this clone with a count of one. The rearrangement joins TRBV5-4 to TRBJ1-2; 9 positions match TRBD1. V lost 1 base, J lost 4 bases, and 2 bases stayed unmatched. In germline, CDR1 is SGHNT, CDR2 YYREEE (reference sequence). The CDR3 is made up of 14 amino acids. The CDR3, as DNA: TGTGCCAGCAGCTTGAGGGGACAGGGCTATGGCTACACCTTC. Protein: CASSLRGQGYGYTF.

The chain recombines TRBV6-5 with TRBJ1-2; no firm D call. V was pared by 7 bases and J by 4 bases, with 13 bases between. CDR3 length: 13 amino acids. Per the germline V gene, CDR1 is MNHEY and CDR2 is SVGAGI. CDR3 loop: CASKEGGGYGYTF. CDR3 in DNA: TGTGCCAGCAAAGAGGGAGGAGGCTATGGCTACACCTTC.